The 31 T cell receptor beta chains below come from one sample, sequenced in a study of blood T cell repertoires in COVID-19. Sequenced by immunoSEQ multiplex PCR; TCRdb stores in-frame clones only, minus some. The sample carries around 330,000 clones, about 91% recorded once. The sequencing sample was made of PBMCs or T cells enriched from blood (not recorded which). The receptor set was obtained from a woman aged 40 to 49 who had recovered from COVID-19.

Worth noting for this clone: At one end, the junction sequence differs from germline, possibly due to a read error. V gene TRBV10-3 combines with J gene TRBJ2-7; D is possibly TRBD1 (6 bases). CDR3 size: 14 residues. The germline V gene encodes CDR1 ENHRY and CDR2 SYGVKD. The DNA for the CDR3 is TGTGCCATCAGGGAGTCAGGGGCGACAAATGAGCAGTACTTC. Amino acids: CAIRESGATNEQYF.

The chain combines TRBV7-2 with TRBJ2-7, with unresolved D. In germline, CDR1 is SGHTA, CDR2 FQGNSA. The CDR3 spans 13 residues. V gave up 6 bases and J gave up 6 bases, with 15 bases separating them. CDR3 sequence reads: CASSSTPGLEQYF. As DNA, the CDR3 is TGTGCCAGCAGTTCCACGCCGGGTCTCGAGCAGTACTTC.

The chain uses TRBV9 and TRBJ2-3; no definite D call. V was clipped by 7 bases and J by 1 base, with 4 bases between them. CDR3 length equals 11 residues. Germline lookup yields CDR1 SGDLS and CDR2 YYNGEE. CDR3 nucleotide sequence: TGTGCCAGCGCGGGCACAGATACGCAGTATTTT. It encodes CASAGTDTQYF.

The V and J genes are TRBV28 and TRBJ1-6, with 10 bases that match TRBD1. CDR1 and CDR2 from the germline V gene are MDHEN and SYDVKM. J lost 6 bases, V lost 5 bases, and 4 bases had no gene match. The CDR3 spans 15 residues. CDR3 sequence: CASSPDRGLNSPLHF. In DNA form, the CDR3 reads TGTGCCAGCAGTCCTGACAGGGGGCTTAATTCACCCCTCCACTTT.

The CDR3, as DNA: TGTGCCAGCAGCCAATACGGACTAGCGGACCAAGAGACCCAGTACTTC. Translated: CASSQYGLADQETQYF. J is TRBJ2-5 and V is TRBV3-1 (or the pseudogene TRBV3-2); 10 bases align to TRBD2. V was clipped by 2 bases and J by 0 bases; unmatched bases: 3. The CDR3 length is 16 residues. The germline gives CDR1 LGHDT, CDR2 YNNKEL (reference sequence).

This clone appeared once. The rearrangement links TRBV4-1 to TRBJ2-1; 10 positions match TRBD2. This CDR3 has 15 residues. Looked up from germline, CDR1 is MGHRA and CDR2 is YSYEKL. The J segment lost 9 bases and the V segment lost 4 bases, leaving 9 bases of the junction unmatched. CDR3 coding DNA: TGCGCCAGCAGCCTTACTAGCGGGATAGGTAGTGAGCAGTTCTTC. Amino acid sequence: CASSLTSGIGSEQFF.

The V call is TRBV18, the J call TRBJ1-3; D ambiguous. The germline V gene has CDR1 KGHSH and CDR2 LQKENI. V lost 0 bases, J lost 0 bases, and 9 bases lay in between. CDR3 length: 16 amino acids. The CDR3 loop reads CASSPPSPRSGNTIYF. In nucleotides, the CDR3 is TGTGCCAGCTCACCACCCTCCCCTCGCTCTGGAAACACCATATATTTT.

This chain links TRBV18 with TRBJ1-3; D unclear. Deletions cut 0 bases from V and 4 bases from J, with 10 bases between. There are 15 residues in the CDR3. Per the germline V gene, CDR1 is KGHSH and CDR2 is LQKENI. CDR3 residues: CASSPPQAGGNTIYF. DNA of the CDR3: TGTGCCAGCTCACCACCCCAGGCAGGAGGAAACACCATATATTTT. Using reference TRBV18 and TRBJ1-3 for the parts outside the CDR3, the full variable domain is NAGVMQNPRHLVRRRGQEARLRCSPMKGHSHVYWYRQLPEEGLKFMVYLQKENIIDESGMPKERFSAEFPKEGPSILRIQQVVRGDSAAYFCASSPPQAGGNTIYFGEGSWLTVV.

This chain joins TRBV7-9 and TRBJ2-7; 7 bases are shared with TRBD2. The CDR3 is 13 residues long. Germline V CDR1 and CDR2: SEHNR, FQNEAQ (reference sequence). Trimming removed 8 bases from V and 6 bases from J; junction bases left unmatched: 10. This CDR3 reads CASGATGGTEQYF. CDR3 DNA sequence: TGTGCCAGCGGCGCTACCGGGGGGACCGAGCAGTACTTC.

Turning to this clone: Relative to the germline gene, one junction end is altered; a read error may explain this. V is TRBV2 and J is TRBJ2-1; 10 bases line up with TRBD2. CDR3 length: 15 amino acids. Germline CDR1 and CDR2: SNHLY and FYNNEI. CDR3 coding DNA: TGTGCCAGCAGTCAAGCTAGCGGGAGAGACAATGAGCAGTTCTTC. This encodes CASSQASGRDNEQFF.

This clone has a handful of counts. V gene TRBV19 combines with J gene TRBJ2-7; possibly TRBD2 for D (7 bases). Germline CDR1 reads LNHDA; CDR2 reads SQIVND (reference sequence). V was clipped by 8 bases and J by 3 bases, with 11 bases between them. This CDR3 comprises 12 residues. For the CDR3, the DNA is TGTGCCAGTGAGGGGGGGAACTACGAGCAGTACTTC. Its translation is CASEGGNYEQYF.

This clone has a single count. The chain is built from TRBV9 and TRBJ2-1; D is unclear. In germline, CDR1 is SGDLS, CDR2 YYNGEE. There are 17 residues in the CDR3. Deletions cut 4 bases from V and 4 bases from J, with 21 bases between. The CDR3 DNA is TGTGCCAGCAGCCCACTCGAGGTCGGAACGATATACAATGAGCAGTTCTTC. Translation: CASSPLEVGTIYNEQFF. Filled out from reference TRBV9 and TRBJ2-1, the complete variable domain reads DSGVTQTPKHLITATGQRVTLRCSPRSGDLSVYWYQQSLDQGLQFLIQYYNGEERAKGNILERFSAQQFPDLHSELNLSSLELGDSALYFCASSPLEVGTIYNEQFFGPGTRLTVL.

V is TRBV30 and J is TRBJ1-1; a weak D match, TRBD1 (6 bases). The CDR3 runs 13 residues. CDR1 is GTSNPN, CDR2 SVGIG, per germline (reference sequence). Trimming pared 3 bases from V and 6 bases from J, leaving 14 bases between. The chain's CDR3 is CAWRRAGAPEAFF. In DNA, the CDR3 is TGTGCCTGGAGAAGGGCAGGGGCTCCTGAAGCTTTCTTT.

The CDR3 region has the DNA TGTGCCAGCAGCCTATTTAGCGGGGAAATTTACAATGAGCAGTTCTTC. This codes for CASSLFSGEIYNEQFF. V and J are TRBV7-3 and TRBJ2-1, with 8 nucleotides matching TRBD2. There are 16 residues in the CDR3. The V gene end was trimmed by 5 bases and the J gene end by 4 bases; junction bases not matched to a gene: 10. Germline V gene lookup returns CDR1 SGHTA and CDR2 FQGTGA.

V gene TRBV9 combines with J gene TRBJ2-7, with TRBD2 matching 10 bases. V lost 3 bases and J lost 5; bases outside the gene matches: 5. This CDR3 is built from 14 residues. Germline V lookup: CDR1 SGDLS, CDR2 YYNGEE. The CDR3 nucleotides are TGTGCCAGCAGCGCTAGCGGGAGTATCGACGAGCAGTACTTC. Protein: CASSASGSIDEQYF.

The chain links TRBV7-8 to TRBJ2-1; perhaps TRBD2 as D (5 bases). Deletions cut 4 bases from V and 6 bases from J, with 22 bases between. The CDR3 runs 17 residues. Germline V gene sequence: CDR1 SGHVS, CDR2 FQNEAQ. CDR3 residues: CASSYGLPEGRRNEQFF. CDR3 bases: TGTGCCAGCAGCTATGGACTCCCCGAGGGTAGACGCAATGAGCAGTTCTTC.

This chain links TRBV5-4 with TRBJ1-1; D ambiguous. V dropped 4 bases and J dropped 7 bases, with 17 bases sitting between them. The length of the CDR3 is 14 residues. Looked up from germline, CDR1 is SGHNT and CDR2 is YYREEE (reference sequence). The CDR3 loop is CASSEVPIPGEAFF. CDR3 in DNA: TGTGCCAGCAGCGAGGTTCCGATCCCGGGTGAAGCTTTCTTT.

The CDR3 bases are TGTGCCATCCTTCTGGACAGGGCGATGGAGACCCAGTACTTC. This encodes CAILLDRAMETQYF. The chain employs TRBV10-3 and TRBJ2-5, with 8 nucleotides matching TRBD1. CDR1 and CDR2 from the germline V gene are ENHRY and SYGVKD. V gave up 8 bases and J gave up 5 bases; unmatched junction bases: 10. CDR3 size: 14 residues.

This chain joins TRBV2 and TRBJ1-1; D perhaps matches TRBD1 (5 bases). Trimming took off 5 bases at V and 5 bases at J, with 12 bases between the two ends. The CDR3 is 13 residues long. Per germline, CDR1 SNHLY and CDR2 FYNNEI. This CDR3 reads CASSNSRETEAFF. CDR3 bases: TGTGCCAGCAGTAATTCCAGGGAAACTGAAGCTTTCTTT.

The gene calls are TRBV7-9 and TRBJ2-7, with 10 bases that match TRBD1. Germline V CDR1 and CDR2: SEHNR, FQNEAQ (reference sequence). The CDR3 contains 15 residues. V was clipped by 5 bases and J by 3 bases; unmatched bases: 7. CDR3 in amino acids: CASSPHRTGGYEQYF. CDR3 coding DNA: TGTGCCAGCAGCCCGCATAGGACAGGGGGCTACGAGCAGTACTTC.

This chain connects TRBV29-1 to TRBJ2-7, with D maybe TRBD2 (6 bases). The CDR3 totals 14 residues. Trimming took off 1 base at V and 3 bases at J, with 13 bases between the two ends. The germline V gene encodes CDR1 SQVTM and CDR2 ANQGSEA. The CDR3 DNA reads as TGCAGCGTTGAAGTATCTAGCGCAGGCTACGAGCAGTACTTC. Amino acid sequence: CSVEVSSAGYEQYF.

This chain links TRBV7-3 with TRBJ2-1; 12 bases match TRBD2. The CDR3 extends over 17 amino acids. Germline V gives CDR1 SGHTA, CDR2 FQGTGA. Trimming removed 2 bases from V and 5 bases from J; junction bases left unmatched: 7. Written as DNA, the CDR3 is TGTGCCAGCAGCTTAGGAGCTAGCGGGAGGGGAAACAATGAGCAGTTCTTC. It translates to CASSLGASGRGNNEQFF. The whole variable domain, filled in from reference TRBV7-3 and TRBJ2-1, reads GAGVSQTPSNKVTEKGKYVELRCDPISGHTALYWYRQSLGQGPEFLIYFQGTGAADDSGLPNDRFFAVRPEGSVSTLKIQRTERGDSAVYLCASSLGASGRGNNEQFFGPGTRLTVL.

The chain has TRBV6-4 and TRBJ2-2; D call uncertain. The CDR3 totals 13 residues. Trimming pared 3 bases from V and 4 bases from J, leaving 6 bases between. Germline V gene sequence: CDR1 MRHNA, CDR2 SNTAGT. CDR3 nucleotide sequence: TGTGCCAGCAGTGAGGGCTTCACCGGGGAGCTGTTTTTT. Translation gives CASSEGFTGELFF.

This clone was seen just once. CDR3 region: CASSFGTGSGYTF. The CDR3 nucleotides read TGTGCCAGCAGTTTCGGGACAGGGTCTGGCTACACCTTC. The chain is built from TRBV12-3 or TRBV12-4 and TRBJ1-2, with 9 bases matching TRBD1. The V and J ends lost 3 bases and 7 bases, in that order; junction bases with no gene match: 3. This CDR3 region has 13 residues.

This clone was detected once. The V gene is TRBV6-5, the J gene TRBJ2-2; 9 bases fit TRBD1. CDR1 is MNHEY, CDR2 SVGAGI, per germline. V was pared by 4 bases and J by 5 bases, with 5 bases of the junction left unmatched. The CDR3 has 15 residues. CDR3 sequence: CASSSGTGRTGELFF. CDR3 bases: TGTGCCAGCAGTTCCGGGACAGGGAGGACCGGGGAGCTGTTTTTT.

This chain connects TRBV28 to TRBJ1-2; D unclear. The CDR3 is 12 amino acids. Germline V gene lookup returns CDR1 MDHEN and CDR2 SYDVKM. The V and J ends lost 5 bases and 3 bases respectively, with 7 bases between them. CDR3 region: CASSPSDYGYTF. In nucleotides, the CDR3 is TGTGCCAGCAGTCCCTCGGACTATGGCTACACCTTC.

This clone was counted once. The V and J genes are TRBV7-9 and TRBJ1-1; TRBD1 might be the D (6 bases). CDR3 size: 14 residues. Germline CDR1 and CDR2: SEHNR and FQNEAQ (reference sequence). Trimming pared 6 bases from V and 1 base from J, leaving 12 bases between. CDR3 loop: CASRSGTTNTEAFF. CDR3 DNA: TGTGCCAGCAGGTCCGGGACAACGAACACTGAAGCTTTCTTT.

V is TRBV10-3 and J is TRBJ2-5; no clear D gene. Looked up from germline, CDR1 is ENHRY and CDR2 is SYGVKD. With 0 bases removed from V and 2 bases from J, the gap between germline ends came to 4 bases. The CDR3 consists of 13 residues. Here the CDR3 reads CAISESAQETQYF. CDR3 bases: TGTGCCATCAGTGAGTCGGCACAAGAGACCCAGTACTTC.

The chain carries TRBV7-9 and TRBJ2-7, with a possible D match to TRBD1 (6 bases). Germline CDR1 SEHNR, CDR2 FQNEAQ (reference sequence). Between the trimmed V and J ends, which lost 6 bases and 2 bases, there was a span of 14 bases. This CDR3 has 14 residues. The CDR3 DNA is TGTGCCAGCAGTTCCGGGACAAGTACCTACGAGCAGTACTTC. This codes for CASSSGTSTYEQYF.

The rearrangement joins TRBV7-2 to TRBJ1-2; TRBD1 matches at 8 bases. J gave up 4 bases and V 2 bases, and 3 bases lay outside the gene matches. Germline V gene sequence: CDR1 SGHTA, CDR2 FQGNSA. This CDR3 is built from 14 residues. The CDR3 sequence: CASSLLGQGYGYTF. In DNA form, the CDR3 reads TGTGCCAGCAGCTTACTAGGACAGGGCTATGGCTACACCTTC.

The chain is built from TRBV11-2 and TRBJ2-7; 10 nucleotides align to TRBD2. The CDR3 totals 18 residues. Losses at the gene ends were 6 bases for V and 2 bases for J; bases not matched to a gene: 16. Per the germline V gene, CDR1 is SGHAT and CDR2 is FQNNGV. In DNA form, the CDR3 reads TGTGCCAGCAGATCAACGGAGACTAGCGGGCGCCACGCCTACGAGCAGTACTTC. It is translated as CASRSTETSGRHAYEQYF.